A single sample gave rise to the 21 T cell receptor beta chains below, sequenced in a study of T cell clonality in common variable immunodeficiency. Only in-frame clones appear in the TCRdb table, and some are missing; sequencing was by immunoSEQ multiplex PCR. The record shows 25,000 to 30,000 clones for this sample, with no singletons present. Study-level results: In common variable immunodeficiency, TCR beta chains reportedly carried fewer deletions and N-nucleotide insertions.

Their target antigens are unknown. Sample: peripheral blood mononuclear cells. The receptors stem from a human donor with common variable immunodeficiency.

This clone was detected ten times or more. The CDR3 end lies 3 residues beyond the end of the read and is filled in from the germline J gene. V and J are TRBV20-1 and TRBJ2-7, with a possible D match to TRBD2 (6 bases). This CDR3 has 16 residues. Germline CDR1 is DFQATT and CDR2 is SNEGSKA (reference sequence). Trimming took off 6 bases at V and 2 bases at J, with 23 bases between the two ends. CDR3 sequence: CSAQPTVRRGTYEQYF. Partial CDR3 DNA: TGCAGTGCCCAGCCCACAGTCAGGAGGGGTACCTACGAG.

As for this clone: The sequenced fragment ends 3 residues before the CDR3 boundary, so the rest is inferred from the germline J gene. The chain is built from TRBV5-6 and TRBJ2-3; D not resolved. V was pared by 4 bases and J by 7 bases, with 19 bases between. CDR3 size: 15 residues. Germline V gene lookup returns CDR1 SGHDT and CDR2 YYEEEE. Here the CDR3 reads CASSGVVKQRHTQYF. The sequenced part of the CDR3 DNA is TGTGCCAGCAGCGGAGTGGTAAAACAGAGGCATACG.

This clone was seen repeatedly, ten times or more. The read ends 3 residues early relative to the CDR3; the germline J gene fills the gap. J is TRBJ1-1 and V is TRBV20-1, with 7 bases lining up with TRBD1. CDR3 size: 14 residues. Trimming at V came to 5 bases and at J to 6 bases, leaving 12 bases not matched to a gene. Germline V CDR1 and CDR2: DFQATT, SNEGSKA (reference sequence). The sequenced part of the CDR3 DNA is TGCAGTGCTTTTAATCCGACAGGGTGGCCTGAA. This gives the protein CSAFNPTGWPE. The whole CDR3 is CSAFNPTGWPEAFF.

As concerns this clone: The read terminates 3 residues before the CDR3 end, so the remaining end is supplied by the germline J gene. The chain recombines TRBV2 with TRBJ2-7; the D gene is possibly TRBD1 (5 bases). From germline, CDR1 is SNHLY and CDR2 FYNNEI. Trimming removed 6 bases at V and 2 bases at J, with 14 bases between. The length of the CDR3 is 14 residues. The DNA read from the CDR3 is TGTGCCAGCAGGGCAGGGCTGAACACCTACGAG. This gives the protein CASRAGLNTYE. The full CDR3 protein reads CASRAGLNTYEQYF. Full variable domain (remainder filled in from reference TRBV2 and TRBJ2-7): EPEVTQTPSHQVTQMGQEVILRCVPISNHLYFYWYRQILGQKVEFLVSFYNNEISEKSEIFDDQFSVERPDGSNFTLKIRSTKLEDSAMYFCASRAGLNTYEQYFGPGTRLTVT.

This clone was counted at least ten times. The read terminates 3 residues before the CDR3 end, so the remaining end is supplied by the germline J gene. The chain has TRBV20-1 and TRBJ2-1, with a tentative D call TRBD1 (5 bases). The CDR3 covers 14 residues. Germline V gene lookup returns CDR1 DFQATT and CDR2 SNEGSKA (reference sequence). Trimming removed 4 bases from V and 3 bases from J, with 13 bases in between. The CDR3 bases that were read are TGCAGTGCTATGTACAGGTCGGACTACAATGAG. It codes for CSAMYRSDYNE. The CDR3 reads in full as CSAMYRSDYNEQFF.

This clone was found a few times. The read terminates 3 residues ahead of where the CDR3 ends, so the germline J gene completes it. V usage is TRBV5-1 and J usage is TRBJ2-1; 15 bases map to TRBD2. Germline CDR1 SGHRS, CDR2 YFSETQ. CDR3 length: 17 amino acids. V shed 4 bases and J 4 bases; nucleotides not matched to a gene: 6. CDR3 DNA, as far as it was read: TGCGCCAGCAGCCCCCGGACTAGCGGGAGGGTTTACAATGAG. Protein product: CASSPRTSGRVYNE. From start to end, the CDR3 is CASSPRTSGRVYNEQFF.

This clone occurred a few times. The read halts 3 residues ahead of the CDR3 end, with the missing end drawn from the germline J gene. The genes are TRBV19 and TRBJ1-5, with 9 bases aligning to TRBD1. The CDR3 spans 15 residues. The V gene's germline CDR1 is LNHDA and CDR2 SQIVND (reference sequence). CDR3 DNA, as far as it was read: TGTGCCAGTACTCGACAGGGACAGGGACTCACTCCC. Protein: CASTRQGQGLTP. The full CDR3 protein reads CASTRQGQGLTPQHF.

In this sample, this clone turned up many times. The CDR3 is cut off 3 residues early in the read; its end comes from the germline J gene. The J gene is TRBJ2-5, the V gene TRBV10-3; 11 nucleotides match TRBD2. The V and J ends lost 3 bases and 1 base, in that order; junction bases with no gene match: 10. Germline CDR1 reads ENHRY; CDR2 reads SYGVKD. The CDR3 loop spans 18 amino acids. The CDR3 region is CAISDPTSGTSGQETQYF. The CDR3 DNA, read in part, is TGTGCCATCAGTGACCCGACCTCCGGGACTAGCGGCCAAGAGACC.

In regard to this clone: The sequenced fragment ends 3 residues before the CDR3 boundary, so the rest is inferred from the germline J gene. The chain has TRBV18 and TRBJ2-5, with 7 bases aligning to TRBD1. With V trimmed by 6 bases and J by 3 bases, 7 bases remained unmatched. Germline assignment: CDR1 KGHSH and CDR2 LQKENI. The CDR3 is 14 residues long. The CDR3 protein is CASSLGTVKETQYF. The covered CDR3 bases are TGTGCCAGCTCCCTGGGGACAGTGAAAGAGACC.

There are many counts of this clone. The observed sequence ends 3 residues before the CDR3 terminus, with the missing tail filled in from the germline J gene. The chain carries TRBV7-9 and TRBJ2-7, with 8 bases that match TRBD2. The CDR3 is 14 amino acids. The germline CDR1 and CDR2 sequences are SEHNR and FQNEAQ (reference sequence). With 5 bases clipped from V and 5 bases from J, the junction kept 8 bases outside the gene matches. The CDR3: CASSPTAGGNEQYF. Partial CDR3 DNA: TGTGCCAGCAGCCCTACCGCGGGAGGTAACGAG.

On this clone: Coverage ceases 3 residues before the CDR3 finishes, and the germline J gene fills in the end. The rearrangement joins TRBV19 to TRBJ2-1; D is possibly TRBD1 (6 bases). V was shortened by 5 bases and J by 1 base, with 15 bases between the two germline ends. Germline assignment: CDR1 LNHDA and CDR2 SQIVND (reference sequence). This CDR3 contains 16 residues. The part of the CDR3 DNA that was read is TGTGCCAGTAGTCTAAGGGGGAAGGGTTCCTACAATGAG. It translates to CASSLRGKGSYNE. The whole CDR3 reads CASSLRGKGSYNEQFF.

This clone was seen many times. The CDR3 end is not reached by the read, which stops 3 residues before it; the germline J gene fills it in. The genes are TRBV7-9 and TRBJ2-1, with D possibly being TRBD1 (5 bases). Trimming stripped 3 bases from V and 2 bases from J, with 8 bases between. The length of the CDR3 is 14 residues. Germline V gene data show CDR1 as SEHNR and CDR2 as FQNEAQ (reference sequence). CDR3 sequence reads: CASSFQGAYNEQFF. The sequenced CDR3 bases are TGTGCCAGCAGCTTCCAGGGCGCCTACAATGAG.

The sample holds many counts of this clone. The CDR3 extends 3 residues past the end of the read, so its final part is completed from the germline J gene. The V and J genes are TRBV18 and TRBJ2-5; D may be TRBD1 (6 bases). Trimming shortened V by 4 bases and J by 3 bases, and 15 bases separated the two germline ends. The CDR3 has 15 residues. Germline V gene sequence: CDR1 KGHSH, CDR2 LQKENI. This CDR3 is CASSRLQGPKETQYF. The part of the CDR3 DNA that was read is TGTGCCAGCTCACGTTTACAGGGACCAAAAGAGACC.

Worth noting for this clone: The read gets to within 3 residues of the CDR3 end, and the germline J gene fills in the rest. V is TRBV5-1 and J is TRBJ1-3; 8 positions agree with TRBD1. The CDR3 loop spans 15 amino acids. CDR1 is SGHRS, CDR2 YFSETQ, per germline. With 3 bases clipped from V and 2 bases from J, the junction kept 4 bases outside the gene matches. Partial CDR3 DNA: TGCGCCAGCAGCTCCCAGGGGGCGACTGGAAACACC. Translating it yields CASSSQGATGNT. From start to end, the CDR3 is CASSSQGATGNTIYF.

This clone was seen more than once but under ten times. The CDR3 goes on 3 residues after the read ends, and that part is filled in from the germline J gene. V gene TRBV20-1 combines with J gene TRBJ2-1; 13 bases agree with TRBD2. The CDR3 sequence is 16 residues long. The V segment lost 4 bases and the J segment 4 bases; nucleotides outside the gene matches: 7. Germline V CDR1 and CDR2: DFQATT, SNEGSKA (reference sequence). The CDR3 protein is CSAMRAGLAGYNEQFF. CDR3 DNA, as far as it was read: TGCAGTGCTATGAGAGCGGGACTAGCGGGATACAATGAG.

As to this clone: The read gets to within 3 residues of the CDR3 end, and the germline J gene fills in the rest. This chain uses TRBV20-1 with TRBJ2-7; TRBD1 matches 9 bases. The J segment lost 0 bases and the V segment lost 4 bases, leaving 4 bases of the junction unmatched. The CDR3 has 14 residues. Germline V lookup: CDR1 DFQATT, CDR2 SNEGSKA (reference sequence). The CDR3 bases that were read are TGCAGTGCTACCCGGACAGGGGCCTCCTACGAG. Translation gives CSATRTGASYE. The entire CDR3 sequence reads CSATRTGASYEQYF.

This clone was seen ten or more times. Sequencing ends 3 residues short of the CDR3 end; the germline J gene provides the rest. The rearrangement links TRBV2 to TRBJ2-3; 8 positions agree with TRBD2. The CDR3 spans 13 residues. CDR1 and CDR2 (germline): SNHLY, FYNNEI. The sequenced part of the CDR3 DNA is TGTGCCGGGAAGCGGGAGCCACCCGAGGCG. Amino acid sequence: CAGKREPPEA. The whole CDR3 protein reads CAGKREPPEAQYF.

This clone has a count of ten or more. CDR3: CASSERETQYF. The CDR3 bases that were read are TGTGCCAGCAGCGAGAGGGAGACC. V gene TRBV7-6 combines with J gene TRBJ2-5, with unresolved D. Read sequence stops 3 residues before the CDR3 end, and the germline J gene provides the missing end. This CDR3 has 11 residues. Germline CDR1 is SGHVS and CDR2 is FNYEAQ. V was shortened by 5 bases and J by 5 bases, with 6 bases between the two germline ends.

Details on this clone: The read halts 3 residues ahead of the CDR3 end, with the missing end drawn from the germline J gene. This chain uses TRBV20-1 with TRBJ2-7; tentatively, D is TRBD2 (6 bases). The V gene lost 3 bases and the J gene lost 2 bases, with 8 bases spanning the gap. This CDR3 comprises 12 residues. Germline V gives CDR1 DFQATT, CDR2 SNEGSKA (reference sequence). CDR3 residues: CSARRDPYEQYF. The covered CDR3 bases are TGCAGTGCTAGGCGGGATCCCTACGAG.

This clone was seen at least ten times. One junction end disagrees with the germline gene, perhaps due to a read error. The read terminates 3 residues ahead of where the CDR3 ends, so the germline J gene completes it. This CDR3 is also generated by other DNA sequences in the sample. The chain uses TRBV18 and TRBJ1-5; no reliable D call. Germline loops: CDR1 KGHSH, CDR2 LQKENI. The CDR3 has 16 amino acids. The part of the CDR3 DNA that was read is TGTGCCAGCTCACACGCCCGGGGAGATAGCAATCAACCC. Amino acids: CASSHARGDSNQP. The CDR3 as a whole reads CASSHARGDSNQPQHF.

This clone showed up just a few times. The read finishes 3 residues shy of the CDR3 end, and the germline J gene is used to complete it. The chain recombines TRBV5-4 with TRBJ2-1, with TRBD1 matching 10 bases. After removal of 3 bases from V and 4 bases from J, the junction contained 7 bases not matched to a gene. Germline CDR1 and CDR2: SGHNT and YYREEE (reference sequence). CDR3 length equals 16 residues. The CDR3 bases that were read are TGTGCCAGCAGCTCAAGGACAGGGGGGACATACAATGAG. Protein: CASSSRTGGTYNE. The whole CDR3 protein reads CASSSRTGGTYNEQFF.